This T cell receptor beta chain derives from a study of cytomegalovirus exposure and HLA in healthy donors. Study-wide points: The study flagged about 160 TCR beta chains as cytomegalovirus-associated.

V was cut by 6 bases and J by 7 bases, with 12 bases left in between. The CDR3 extends over 13 amino acids. In germline, CDR1 is MNHNY, CDR2 SVGAGI (reference sequence). Regarding this clone: The antigen remains unidentified.

It was with 60 Vbeta and 13 Jbeta primers that the PCR ran. The protocol was immunoSEQ multiplex PCR, while the TCRdb copy is restricted to in-frame clones and leaves out a portion. The sample includes 95,000 to 110,000 clones, around 67% of them seen just once. Sequencing was done on a sample of PBMCs. This TCR came from a woman between 40 and 55 years old in good health and CMV-seropositive. The chain links TRBV6-6 to TRBJ1-4; a weak D match, TRBD1 (6 bases). The CDR3 is CASSTTGSEKLFF. DNA of the CDR3: TGTGCCAGCAGCACTACAGGGTCTGAAAAACTGTTTTTT.